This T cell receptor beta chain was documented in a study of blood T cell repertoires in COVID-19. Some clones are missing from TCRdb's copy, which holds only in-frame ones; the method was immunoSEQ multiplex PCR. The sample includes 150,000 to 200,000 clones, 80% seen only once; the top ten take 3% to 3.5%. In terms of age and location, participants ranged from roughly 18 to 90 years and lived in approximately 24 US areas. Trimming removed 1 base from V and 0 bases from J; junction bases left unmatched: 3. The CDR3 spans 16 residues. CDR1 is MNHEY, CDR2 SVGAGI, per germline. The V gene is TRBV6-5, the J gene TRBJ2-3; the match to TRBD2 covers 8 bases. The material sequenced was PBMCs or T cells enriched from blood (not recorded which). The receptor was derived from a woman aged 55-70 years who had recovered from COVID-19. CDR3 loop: CASSYWRGASTDTQYF. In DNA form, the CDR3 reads TGTGCCAGCAGTTACTGGCGGGGGGCTAGCACAGATACGCAGTATTTT.